This T cell receptor beta chain was captured by sequencing in a study of OX40 agonist ivuxolimab in advanced cancers. For the study at large: Hepatocellular carcinoma, melanoma, renal cell or head and neck cancer affected the dose-escalation patients.

Germline V gene sequence: CDR1 GTSNPN, CDR2 SVGIG (reference sequence). The CDR3 loop spans 14 amino acids. V was cut by 6 bases and J by 0 bases, with 14 bases left in between. Sequencing used immunoSEQ multiplex PCR; TCRdb keeps in-frame clones, though not all of them. The sample lists roughly 20,000 clones, about nine tenths occurring once. This TCR was recovered from an adult with an advanced solid tumor such as melanoma, head and neck, liver or kidney cancer. The chain links TRBV30 to TRBJ1-2; tentative D call: TRBD1 (5 bases). Source: CD4+ or CD8+ T cells sorted from blood, taken in a trial of the OX40 agonist ivuxolimab. In DNA, the CDR3 is TGTGCCTGTACTCCTGACAGCTCTAACTATGGCTACACCTTC. It specifies CACTPDSSNYGYTF.